The 24 T cell receptor beta chains below come from one sample, sequenced in a study of T-cell memory formation after mild COVID-19 listed by TCRdb under 2021. The method behind the library was 5' RACE. Sequencing was performed on an Illumina NovaSeq 6000. TCRdb itself trimmed the public reads at Q25 with fastp, ran MiXCR and retained productive beta chains. Entries that share a CDR3 protein sequence are merged under the most common genes and DNA. The sample yields almost 550,000 distinct CDR3 sequences; around 21% were counted once. Jointly, the top ten make up roughly an eighth of the sample. Sequencing input: PBMCs or a T cell subset sorted from them (not recorded which). The receptor source for this set is an adult woman who had mild COVID-19 (a few samples of this study predate the infection). The sample titles of this study are shuffled in the database, so cell type and time point are left out; the donor was told from shared clones.

This clonotype was detected only a few times. The CDR3 reads CASSQEEGLGKEQYF. The CDR3 DNA reads TGTGCCAGCAGCCAAGAGGAGGGCCTGGGTAAAGAGCAGTACTTC. The chain combines TRBV4-2 with TRBJ2-7; the D gene is possibly TRBD2 (6 bases). The CDR3 extends over 15 amino acids. V lost 0 bases, J lost 7 bases, and 16 bases lay in between. Germline CDR1 and CDR2: LGHNA and YNFKEQ.

This chain connects TRBV29-1 to TRBJ2-3; D call uncertain. CDR3 size: 14 residues. Trimming shortened V by 2 bases and J by 3 bases, and 12 bases separated the two germline ends. The V gene's germline CDR1 is SQVTM and CDR2 ANQGSEA. CDR3 in amino acids: CSVERRVATDTQYF. The CDR3 nucleotides read TGCAGCGTTGAACGTAGGGTAGCTACAGATACGCAGTATTTT.

This clonotype was counted a few times. The chain recombines TRBV7-2 with TRBJ2-5; 9 bases fit TRBD2. CDR1 and CDR2 from the germline V gene are SGHTA and FQGNSA. Germline trimming cut 5 bases from V and 5 bases from J; bases unmatched to any gene: 9. This CDR3 comprises 15 residues. This CDR3 reads CASSPTGLAGETQYF. CDR3 bases: TGTGCCAGCAGCCCCACGGGACTAGCTGGGGAGACCCAGTACTTC. The full variable domain, in which reference TRBV7-2 and TRBJ2-5 provide the parts outside the CDR3, is GAGVSQSPSNKVTEKGKDVELRCDPISGHTALYWYRQSLGQGLEFLIYFQGNSAPDKSGLPSDRFSAERTGGSVSTLTIQRTQQEDSAVYLCASSPTGLAGETQYFGPGTRLLVL.

The chain couples TRBV6-5 to TRBJ1-5; D perhaps matches TRBD1 (5 bases). The CDR3 is 15 residues long. Looked up from germline, CDR1 is MNHEY and CDR2 is SVGAGI. With 5 bases removed from V and 0 bases from J, the gap between germline ends came to 11 bases. The CDR3: CASSQDSYSNQPQHF. DNA of the CDR3: TGTGCCAGCAGTCAAGACAGTTATAGCAATCAGCCCCAGCATTTT.

In this sample, this clonotype turned up a few times. This chain connects TRBV5-1 to TRBJ2-4; D call uncertain. With 0 bases removed from V and 0 bases from J, the gap between germline ends came to 10 bases. The CDR3 contains 16 residues. Germline CDR1 is SGHRS and CDR2 is YFSETQ. CDR3 nucleotides: TGCGCCAGCAGCTTGGGTGATGAGATAGCCAAAAACATTCAGTACTTC. Encoded protein: CASSLGDEIAKNIQYF.

This clonotype was detected only a few times. This CDR3 reads CASSLPNDYGYTF. DNA of the CDR3: TGCGCCAGCAGCTTGCCTAATGACTATGGCTACACCTTC. V is TRBV5-1 and J is TRBJ1-2, with D uncertain. Germline V gene data show CDR1 as SGHRS and CDR2 as YFSETQ. V lost 1 base, J lost 3 bases, and 7 bases lay in between. This CDR3 comprises 13 residues.

This clonotype was seen more than once but under ten times. The genes are TRBV4-1 and TRBJ1-5; D is perhaps TRBD1 (6 bases). The germline gives CDR1 MGHRA, CDR2 YSYEKL. Trimming cost V 0 bases and J 4 bases, with 13 bases left between them. The CDR3 is made up of 16 amino acids. CDR3 region: CASSQDSGTPNQPQHF. The CDR3 DNA follows: TGCGCCAGCAGCCAAGATTCCGGGACACCAAATCAGCCCCAGCATTTT.

The chain couples TRBV12-3 or TRBV12-4 to TRBJ2-5; 12 bases are shared with TRBD2. The J segment lost 4 bases and the V segment lost 7 bases, leaving 4 bases of the junction unmatched. This CDR3 region has 14 residues. The CDR3 sequence: CASKLAGGGETQYF. The CDR3 DNA sequence: TGTGCCAGCAAGCTAGCGGGAGGGGGAGAGACCCAGTACTTC.

The genes are TRBV4-2 and TRBJ2-7, with D perhaps matching TRBD1 or TRBD2 (5 bases each). Trimming cost V 0 bases and J 7 bases, with 16 bases left between them. Germline V CDR1 and CDR2: LGHNA, YNFKEQ. CDR3 length: 15 residues. CDR3 region: CASSQDQGPGVEQYF. The CDR3 DNA reads as TGTGCCAGCAGCCAAGATCAGGGTCCCGGGGTGGAGCAGTACTTC.

This clonotype came up a few times. The rearrangement uses TRBV5-1 and TRBJ2-3; no firm D call. This CDR3 contains 14 residues. Trimming shortened V by 6 bases and J by 3 bases, and 14 bases separated the two germline ends. Per the germline V gene, CDR1 is SGHRS and CDR2 is YFSETQ. The CDR3 is CASKRGRRTDTQYF. CDR3 nucleotides: TGCGCCAGCAAGAGAGGAAGAAGGACAGATACGCAGTATTTT.

This clonotype was seen a handful of times. DNA of the CDR3: TGTGCCAGCAGCTTAGGAGTAAACAATGAGCAGTTCTTC. This encodes CASSLGVNNEQFF. This chain uses TRBV7-9 with TRBJ2-1; no clear D gene. Germline-derived CDR1 and CDR2 are SEHNR and FQNEAQ (reference sequence). V gave up 1 base and J gave up 5 bases, with 6 bases separating them. This CDR3 has 13 residues.

This sequence joins TRBV7-3 and TRBJ2-7, with 8 nucleotides matching TRBD2. Germline V gene sequence: CDR1 SGHTA, CDR2 FQGTGA. The trim removed 3 bases at V and 5 bases at J, leaving 3 bases unmatched. The CDR3 is 13 amino acids. The chain's CDR3 is CASSFGRAHEQYF. The DNA for the CDR3 is TGTGCCAGCAGCTTCGGGAGGGCCCACGAGCAGTACTTC. The full variable domain, completed using reference TRBV7-3 and TRBJ2-7, is GAGVSQTPSNKVTEKGKYVELRCDPISGHTALYWYRQSLGQGPEFLIYFQGTGAADDSGLPNDRFFAVRPEGSVSTLKIQRTERGDSAVYLCASSFGRAHEQYFGPGTRLTVT.

J is TRBJ2-7 and V is TRBV7-2, with no clear D. CDR1 SGHTA and CDR2 FQGNSA come from the germline V gene. CDR3 size: 14 residues. Trimming stripped 6 bases from V and 2 bases from J, with 14 bases between. CDR3 DNA: TGTGCCAGCAGACCGGCTAGTGGCGCCTACGAGCAGTACTTC. As protein: CASRPASGAYEQYF.

This clonotype came up a few times. The chain joins TRBV29-1 to TRBJ2-7, with D maybe TRBD1 (6 bases). The CDR3 spans 12 residues. The V gene's germline CDR1 is SQVTM and CDR2 ANQGSEA. V lost 4 bases to trimming and J lost 4 bases, with 11 bases between them. In DNA form, the CDR3 reads TGCAGCGTTGGGGACATAGCGTACGAGCAGTACTTC. It encodes CSVGDIAYEQYF.

The V call is TRBV11-2, the J call TRBJ2-7; 8 bases are shared with TRBD2. V shed 3 bases, J shed 3 bases, and the junction held 7 bases outside the gene matches. Germline V lookup: CDR1 SGHAT, CDR2 FQNNGV. This CDR3 is built from 15 residues. As DNA, the CDR3 is TGTGCCAGCAGCTTTGTGCTAGCGGGTAGCTACGAGCAGTACTTC. Its protein product is CASSFVLAGSYEQYF.

The chain is built from TRBV28 and TRBJ2-1; unclear D gene. CDR3 length equals 14 residues. Germline V gene data show CDR1 as MDHEN and CDR2 as SYDVKM. The V gene lost 8 bases and the J gene lost 3 bases, with 14 bases spanning the gap. The CDR3 DNA reads TGTGCCAGCGGCCAGATTGCCGACTACAATGAGCAGTTCTTC. This translates into CASGQIADYNEQFF.

This clonotype turned up a few times. The rearrangement uses TRBV18 and TRBJ1-5; possibly TRBD1 for D (5 bases). Trimming stripped 2 bases from V and 5 bases from J, with 10 bases between. The CDR3 consists of 14 residues. From germline, CDR1 is KGHSH and CDR2 LQKENI. The chain's CDR3 is CASSPSGADQPQHF. CDR3 nucleotides: TGTGCCAGCTCACCATCTGGGGCGGATCAGCCCCAGCATTTT.

The V and J genes are TRBV13 and TRBJ2-7; D might be TRBD1 (6 bases). The CDR3 runs 15 residues. The V end was cut by 4 bases, the J end by 3 bases, with 16 bases between. Germline values: CDR1 PRHDT, CDR2 FYEKMQ (reference sequence). CDR3 coding DNA: TGTGCCAGCAGCTCGACCGGGACATTAGTCTACGAGCAGTACTTC. Translation gives CASSSTGTLVYEQYF.

This chain uses TRBV29-1 with TRBJ2-5; 8 bases agree with TRBD1. The CDR3 loop spans 12 amino acids. Germline loops: CDR1 SQVTM, CDR2 ANQGSEA. With V trimmed by 8 bases and J by 2 bases, 4 bases remained unmatched. CDR3: CSMTGAQETQYF. The CDR3, as DNA: TGCAGCATGACAGGGGCTCAAGAGACCCAGTACTTC.

This clonotype was observed a few times. The chain employs TRBV4-3 and TRBJ2-7; D not resolved. The germline gives CDR1 LGHNA, CDR2 YSLEER. The V end lost 0 bases, the J end lost 6 bases, and 18 bases lay between the germline ends. This CDR3 comprises 16 residues. In nucleotides, the CDR3 is TGCGCCAGCAGCCAAGAGCCCCGGATGAGTAGTACCGAGCAGTACTTC. Translation gives CASSQEPRMSSTEQYF.

This chain links TRBV5-1 with TRBJ1-6, with D perhaps matching TRBD1 (6 bases). Trimming left V 3 bases short and J 7 bases short, with 14 bases between. CDR3 length: 15 amino acids. Germline lookup yields CDR1 SGHRS and CDR2 YFSETQ. The CDR3 DNA is TGCGCCAGCAGCTACCGGACAGTCGACAATTCACCCCTCCACTTT. Its translation is CASSYRTVDNSPLHF.

This clonotype occurred a few times. The genes are TRBV3-1 and TRBJ2-7, with D maybe TRBD2 (7 bases). The CDR3 runs to 18 residues. Trimming took 0 bases from V and 2 from J, leaving 20 bases between them. Germline loops: CDR1 LGHDT, CDR2 YNNKEL (reference sequence). In DNA, the CDR3 is TGTGCCAGCAGCCAAGATCTGTCGTGGCGGGGGCCAGCCTACGAGCAGTACTTC. Translating gives CASSQDLSWRGPAYEQYF.

In this sample, this clonotype turned up a few times. The chain combines TRBV20-1 with TRBJ2-3; TRBD2 matches at 10 bases. Germline CDR1 is DFQATT and CDR2 is SNEGSKA (reference sequence). J was trimmed by 0 bases and V by 2 bases; bases with no gene match: 8. The CDR3 has 17 residues. CDR3 protein: CSARLAGVLFSTDTQYF. The CDR3 DNA sequence: TGCAGTGCTAGACTAGCGGGGGTCCTCTTTAGCACAGATACGCAGTATTTT.

This chain uses TRBV11-3 with TRBJ2-1, with D maybe TRBD2 (5 bases). CDR3 length: 15 amino acids. Trimming shortened V by 3 bases and J by 0 bases, and 9 bases separated the two germline ends. Germline CDR1 and CDR2: SGHNT and YENEEA. CDR3 DNA: TGTGCCAGCAGCTTGTCGGAGGTCTCCTACAATGAGCAGTTCTTC. Its translation: CASSLSEVSYNEQFF.